Listed below are T cell receptor beta chains from one sample, sequenced in a study of CD8+ T cells in alopecia areata. Using immunoSEQ multiplex PCR, the repertoire was profiled, and TCRdb retains in-frame clones only, with some absent. The profile shows just over 150,000 clones, 45% to 55% of them singletons. The specimen comprised CD8+ T cells sorted from blood, sampled at week 0. The receptors stem from a human donor with alopecia areata. The CDR3 runs from the conserved cysteine through the conserved F or W. Fields, in order: clone size, V gene, J gene, D gene, CDR3 DNA, CDR3 protein. The D gene is left open where the match is weak. Size is stated for part of the rows, as once, few or many counts, or as a class when the clone is expanded.

clone size: -
V gene: TRBV29-1
J gene: TRBJ1-2
D gene: -
CDR3 DNA: TGCAGCGTTGTAGACGGGAACTATGGCTACACCTTC
CDR3 protein: CSVVDGNYGYTF

clone size: few
V gene: TRBV5-6
J gene: TRBJ2-7
D gene: TRBD2
CDR3 DNA: TGTGCCAGCAGCTTTGGGAGGGGAACCTACGAGCAGTACTTC
CDR3 protein: CASSFGRGTYEQYF

clone size: -
V gene: TRBV19
J gene: TRBJ1-5
D gene: -
CDR3 DNA: TGTGCCAGTAGCGACGGAGGGACGTATAGCAATCAGCCCCAGCATTTT
CDR3 protein: CASSDGGTYSNQPQHF

clone size: -
V gene: TRBV2
J gene: TRBJ1-1
D gene: TRBD1
CDR3 DNA: TGTGCCAGCAGCCACAGGGGGATGAACACTGAAGCTTTCTTT
CDR3 protein: CASSHRGMNTEAFF

clone size: -
V gene: TRBV30
J gene: TRBJ2-1
D gene: TRBD1
CDR3 DNA: TGTGCCTGGAGTGTCGTGGAGAGACAGGGTGGGGATGAGCAGTTCTTC
CDR3 protein: CAWSVVERQGGDEQFF

clone size: -
V gene: TRBV10-3
J gene: TRBJ2-3
D gene: -
CDR3 DNA: TGTGCCATCAGTGAGCCAGGACTCACAGATACGCAGTATTTT
CDR3 protein: CAISEPGLTDTQYF

clone size: few
V gene: TRBV14
J gene: TRBJ1-1
D gene: -
CDR3 DNA: TGTGCCAGCAGCCTTGGGGGGTTCGCTGAAGCTTTCTTT
CDR3 protein: CASSLGGFAEAFF

clone size: few
V gene: TRBV9
J gene: TRBJ2-7
D gene: -
CDR3 DNA: TGTGCCAGCAGCGTAGATCTTTACTCCTACGAGCAGTACTTC
CDR3 protein: CASSVDLYSYEQYF

clone size: -
V gene: TRBV4-1
J gene: TRBJ1-1
D gene: -
CDR3 DNA: TGCGCCAGCAGCCAAGAGCGAGAGGGCAACACTGAAGCTTTCTTT
CDR3 protein: CASSQEREGNTEAFF

clone size: -
V gene: TRBV29-1
J gene: TRBJ2-7
D gene: TRBD2
CDR3 DNA: TGCAGCGTTGAAGTAAGCGGGGCCTACGAGCAGTACTTC
CDR3 protein: CSVEVSGAYEQYF

clone size: -
V gene: TRBV6-6
J gene: TRBJ2-2
D gene: -
CDR3 DNA: TGTGCCAGCAGGACATCAGGGTCCGGGGAGCTGTTTTTT
CDR3 protein: CASRTSGSGELFF

clone size: -
V gene: TRBV19
J gene: TRBJ1-2
D gene: -
CDR3 DNA: TGTGCCAGTAGCCAGGACCAGTATGGCTACACCTTC
CDR3 protein: CASSQDQYGYTF

clone size: few
V gene: TRBV15
J gene: TRBJ1-2
D gene: -
CDR3 DNA: TGTGCCACCAGCAGAGACTCCAATCCCCCCCGCTATGGCTACACCTTC
CDR3 protein: CATSRDSNPPRYGYTF

clone size: few
V gene: TRBV4-3
J gene: TRBJ1-6
D gene: -
CDR3 DNA: TGCGCCAGCAGCCAAGGCCGGACAGAGGAGAATTCACCCCTCCACTTT
CDR3 protein: CASSQGRTEENSPLHF

clone size: few
V gene: TRBV7-2
J gene: TRBJ2-1
D gene: TRBD2
CDR3 DNA: TGTGCCAGCAGCTTAGCTTCTGCGGGGGGGCCTAGTGAGCAGTTCTTC
CDR3 protein: CASSLASAGGPSEQFF

clone size: few
V gene: TRBV7-9
J gene: TRBJ1-1
D gene: -
CDR3 DNA: TGTGCCAGCAGCACTCACAACCAAGTAAACACTGAAGCTTTCTTT
CDR3 protein: CASSTHNQVNTEAFF

clone size: -
V gene: TRBV6-5
J gene: TRBJ1-2
D gene: TRBD1
CDR3 DNA: TGTGCCAGCAGTTGGGGACCAGGGGGCTATGGCTACACCTTC
CDR3 protein: CASSWGPGGYGYTF

clone size: -
V gene: TRBV5-1
J gene: TRBJ2-1
D gene: TRBD2
CDR3 DNA: TGCGCCAGCAGCTTGGCGGCTAGCGGGGGGGCCCTGAATGAGCAGTTCTTC
CDR3 protein: CASSLAASGGALNEQFF

clone size: few
V gene: TRBV29-1
J gene: TRBJ2-1
D gene: -
CDR3 DNA: TGCAGCGTTGTCGACAGTTACTACAATGAGCAGTTCTTC
CDR3 protein: CSVVDSYYNEQFF

clone size: -
V gene: TRBV5-6
J gene: TRBJ2-7
D gene: -
CDR3 DNA: TGTGCCAGCAGCCTAGGACGGGGCTCCTACGAGCAGTACTTC
CDR3 protein: CASSLGRGSYEQYF

clone size: -
V gene: TRBV9
J gene: TRBJ1-2
D gene: TRBD1
CDR3 DNA: TGTGCCAGCAAGGAAGAGGGGGCGTCGTATGGCTACACCTTC
CDR3 protein: CASKEEGASYGYTF

clone size: -
V gene: TRBV30
J gene: TRBJ2-3
D gene: TRBD1
CDR3 DNA: TGTGCCTGGAGCCCCGGGACAGGGCCCGATACGCAGTATTTT
CDR3 protein: CAWSPGTGPDTQYF